This TCR beta chain stems from a study of blood T cells in healthy people across ages. Regarding the study as a whole: Estimates drawn from one million T cells were deemed to understate diversity.

Per individual sample, total RNA of at least 5 micrograms was extracted. Together with a sample-barcoded 5' primer, a J-beta primer mix was included in a second PCR lasting about 6 to 11 cycles. Every sample gave at least 2.5 million paired-end reads containing CDR3. TCRdb ran MiXCR on the 5' RACE reads and lists one entry per CDR3 protein. The repertoire holds 1.5 million to 2 million distinct CDR3 sequences, with around 35% as singletons. The V gene lost 7 bases and the J gene lost 3 bases, with 15 bases spanning the gap. Germline V gives CDR1 MNHEY, CDR2 SVGAGI. This CDR3 has 14 amino acids. In regard to this clonotype: Its cognate antigen is unknown.

V and J are TRBV6-5 and TRBJ1-1, with a weak D call TRBD1 (5 bases). The sequenced sample consisted of blood. The sequence was collected from a woman in her thirties in good health. The CDR3 spells CASNRHPGYTEAFF. CDR3 nucleotide sequence: TGTGCCAGCAATCGTCACCCAGGGTACACTGAAGCTTTCTTT.